This T cell receptor beta chain comes out of a study of PD-L1 blockade in urothelial cancer. Overall study context: Blood yielded a median of about 150,000 T cells per sample.

Germline loops: CDR1 SGHKS, CDR2 YYEKEE (reference sequence). The CDR3 loop spans 18 amino acids. The V gene end was trimmed by 0 bases and the J gene end by 4 bases; junction bases not matched to a gene: 11. Using immunoSEQ multiplex PCR, the repertoire was profiled, and TCRdb retains in-frame clones only, with some absent. The sample has tens of thousands of clones, 85% to 90% seen once; the top ten hold less than 3.5%. Sequencing used PBMCs, obtained around atezolizumab (anti-PD-L1) treatment. The clonotype was recovered from a middle-aged man with urothelial cancer. The chain recombines TRBV5-5 with TRBJ2-5; 11 bases line up with TRBD2. CDR3 DNA sequence: TGTGCCAGCAGCTTGGAACCCGTAGCGGGAGGGCCAAGAGAGACCCAGTACTTC. The encoded protein is CASSLEPVAGGPRETQYF. Together with reference TRBV5-5 and TRBJ2-5, the CDR3 gives the full variable domain: DAGVTQSPTHLIKTRGQQVTLRCSPISGHKSVSWYQQVLGQGPQFIFQYYEKEERGRGNFPDRFSARQFPNYSSELNVNALLLGDSALYLCASSLEPVAGGPRETQYFGPGTRLLVL.